Each of the 21 T cell receptor beta chains below was sequenced from the same sample in a study of human T cells and chemical hapten exposure. Time point here: healthy volunteer bleed at 2 weeks. Extraction of total RNA was performed on unfractionated whole blood. TCRdb reprocessed the RACE reads via MiXCR and lists one record per CDR3 protein. The data contain roughly 130,000 distinct CDR3 sequences, roughly 9% of them singletons. Sequenced sample: whole blood. These receptors were taken from a male donor in good health. Some clones in this sample may be carry-over from other donors' samples.

This clonotype was observed a few times. CDR3 loop: CASSLQGAYEQYF. In DNA form, the CDR3 reads TGTGCCAGCAGCTTACAAGGCGCCTACGAGCAGTACTTC. V and J are TRBV7-6 and TRBJ2-7; D ambiguous. The CDR3 consists of 13 residues. V lost 2 bases and J lost 2, with 7 bases in between. CDR1 and CDR2 (germline): SGHVS, FNYEAQ.

This clonotype was recorded a few times. The CDR3 is CASSSDQRGPYEQYF. DNA for the CDR3: TGTGCCAGCAGTTCGGACCAGCGGGGCCCCTACGAGCAGTACTTC. This chain links TRBV27 with TRBJ2-7; 7 nucleotides align to TRBD2. In germline, CDR1 is MNHEY, CDR2 SMNVEV (reference sequence). V dropped 4 bases and J dropped 2; count of bases not matched to a gene: 8. The length of the CDR3 is 15 residues.

V usage is TRBV30 and J usage is TRBJ1-1, with a possible D match to TRBD1 (6 bases). The CDR3 totals 13 residues. Trimming stripped 5 bases from V and 6 bases from J, with 16 bases between. Germline CDR1 is GTSNPN and CDR2 is SVGIG (reference sequence). The CDR3 spells CAWGTMGVAEAFF. DNA of the CDR3: TGTGCCTGGGGGACAATGGGGGTGGCTGAAGCTTTCTTT.

This clonotype was detected many times. The V gene is TRBV10-2, the J gene TRBJ2-1, with 7 bases identical to TRBD2. V shed 0 bases, J shed 9 bases, and the junction held 11 bases outside the gene matches. The CDR3 totals 16 residues. Looked up from germline, CDR1 is WSHSY and CDR2 is SAAADI. CDR3 nucleotide sequence: TGCGCCAGCAGTGAGTCGGGGGGGGACTCCGCTTCTGAGCAGTTCTTC. Translated, it gives CASSESGGDSASEQFF.

This clonotype was picked up many times. The J gene is TRBJ2-6, the V gene TRBV6-2 or TRBV6-3; 9 bases are a match to TRBD1. Germline CDR1 reads MNHEY; CDR2 reads SVGEGT. This CDR3 is 15 amino acids long. V lost 5 bases and J lost 10; bases outside the gene matches: 9. CDR3 amino acids: CASSRTGAVGNVLTF. CDR3 DNA: TGTGCCAGCAGTCGGACAGGGGCCGTGGGGAACGTCCTGACTTTC.

Points on this clonotype: This could be a read error, since a much larger clone is one nucleotide away. The CDR3 DNA is TGCAGTGCTAAAGATCGGGAGGGGAACACTGAAGCTTTCTTT. Its protein product is CSAKDREGNTEAFF. The chain joins TRBV20-1 to TRBJ1-1, with D hard to call. Trimming removed 4 bases at V and 1 base at J, with 13 bases between. Germline lookup yields CDR1 DFQATT and CDR2 SNEGSKA (reference sequence). The CDR3 is 14 amino acids.

Regarding this clonotype: This could be a read error, since a much larger clone is one nucleotide away. This chain connects TRBV5-5 to TRBJ2-2, with 12 bases lining up with TRBD2. Germline CDR1 reads SGHKS; CDR2 reads YYEKEE (reference sequence). Germline trimming cut 2 bases from V and 7 bases from J; bases unmatched to any gene: 6. The CDR3 runs 16 residues. In nucleotides, the CDR3 is TGTGCCAGCAGCTTAAGACTAGCGGGAGCCATCGGGGAGCTGTTTTTT. Protein sequence: CASSLRLAGAIGELFF.

The chain employs TRBV29-1 and TRBJ2-3, with D maybe TRBD2 (6 bases). Trimming pared 1 base from V and 3 bases from J, leaving 17 bases between. The germline CDR1 and CDR2 sequences are SQVTM and ANQGSEA. CDR3 length: 16 residues. DNA for the CDR3: TGCAGCGTTGAAGGCCTCATAGCGGAAAGGACAGATACGCAGTATTTT. Translating gives CSVEGLIAERTDTQYF.

The J gene is TRBJ2-1, the V gene TRBV4-3; TRBD2 aligns across 8 bases. The CDR3 has 16 amino acids. V lost 0 bases, J lost 1 base, and 2 bases stayed unmatched. The germline V gene has CDR1 LGHNA and CDR2 YSLEER. The CDR3 reads CASSQDAGGSYNEQFF. In DNA form, the CDR3 reads TGCGCCAGCAGCCAAGATGCGGGGGGTTCCTACAATGAGCAGTTCTTC.

V gene TRBV3-1 combines with J gene TRBJ1-3; no definite D call. Germline V gene sequence: CDR1 LGHDT, CDR2 YNNKEL (reference sequence). V was trimmed by 0 bases and J by 0 bases, leaving 9 bases between them. The CDR3 is 16 residues long. The CDR3 DNA reads TGTGCCAGCAGCCAAGAAGGTGCGAGCTCTGGAAACACCATATATTTT. Its protein is CASSQEGASSGNTIYF.

This sequence joins TRBV20-1 and TRBJ1-5, with 7 bases fitting TRBD1. V dropped 4 bases and J dropped 6; count of bases not matched to a gene: 12. The CDR3 length is 15 residues. Germline V gives CDR1 DFQATT, CDR2 SNEGSKA (reference sequence). This chain's CDR3 is CSANSGQERGQPQHF. The CDR3 nucleotides are TGCAGTGCTAATTCAGGACAGGAGAGGGGTCAGCCCCAGCATTTT.

This clonotype has at least ten counts. This rearrangement joins TRBV27 to TRBJ2-1, with D unclear. This CDR3 region has 13 residues. V lost 3 bases and J 9 bases, leaving 12 bases between the germline ends. CDR1 is MNHEY and CDR2 is SMNVEV in the germline V gene (reference sequence). This CDR3 is CASSFSLTSEQFF. The CDR3 nucleotides are TGTGCCAGCAGTTTCTCCCTAACAAGTGAGCAGTTCTTC.

V is TRBV10-3 and J is TRBJ2-7, with 9 bases that match TRBD2. The junction had 11 bases not matched to a gene; V was cut back by 10 bases and J by 1 base. This CDR3 is built from 15 residues. The germline CDR1 and CDR2 sequences are ENHRY and SYGVKD. CDR3 coding DNA: TGTGCCACCCTCCCCGGGAGCGGGGGGTCCTACGAGCAGTACTTC. Its protein is CATLPGSGGSYEQYF.

This clonotype was seen a few times. This chain connects TRBV2 to TRBJ2-7, with 7 bases fitting TRBD2. Trimming took 4 bases from V and 1 from J; bases not matched to a gene: 10. The CDR3 covers 16 residues. Germline V CDR1 and CDR2: SNHLY, FYNNEI. The CDR3 bases are TGTGCCAGCAGTGGCCGTCTAGCGGCTTTATCCTACGAGCAGTACTTC. Encoded protein: CASSGRLAALSYEQYF.

This clonotype was seen many times. The rearrangement links TRBV14 to TRBJ1-6; D not resolved. Between the trimmed V and J ends, which lost 4 bases and 0 bases, there was a span of 13 bases. This CDR3 is 17 amino acids long. Germline V gives CDR1 SGHDN, CDR2 FVKESK. The CDR3 sequence is CASSPSDGSSYNSPLHF. For the CDR3, the DNA is TGTGCCAGCAGCCCCTCGGACGGGAGCTCCTATAATTCACCCCTCCACTTT.

The chain uses TRBV6-2 or TRBV6-3 and TRBJ1-3, with D perhaps matching TRBD1 (5 bases). This CDR3 contains 15 residues. Germline CDR1 MNHEY, CDR2 SVGEGT. V lost 4 bases and J lost 1, with 11 bases in between. In DNA form, the CDR3 reads TGTGCCAGCAGTTCGCGACAGTCTTCTGGAAACACCATATATTTT. Translation gives CASSSRQSSGNTIYF.

The chain couples TRBV11-2 to TRBJ1-2, with a possible D match to TRBD1 (5 bases). This CDR3 is 15 amino acids long. The germline V gene has CDR1 SGHAT and CDR2 FQNNGV. V shed 5 bases and J shed 7 bases, with 20 bases lying between them. The CDR3 is CASSPLGTRGGGYTF. CDR3 in DNA: TGTGCCAGCAGCCCTTTAGGAACGAGGGGTGGTGGCTACACCTTC.

This clonotype turned up a few times. This chain joins TRBV25-1 and TRBJ1-6; 9 bases agree with TRBD1. CDR1 is MGHDK, CDR2 SYGVNS, per germline. CDR3 size: 16 residues. V was clipped by 1 base and J by 10 bases; unmatched bases: 8. This CDR3 is CASSELPGQGSSPLHF. CDR3 in DNA: TGTGCCAGCAGTGAATTACCGGGACAGGGAAGCTCACCCCTCCACTTT.

The V and J genes are TRBV14 and TRBJ2-1, with no clear D. The length of the CDR3 is 14 residues. Germline V gene lookup returns CDR1 SGHDN and CDR2 FVKESK. The V and J ends lost 0 bases and 5 bases respectively, with 8 bases between them. DNA for the CDR3: TGTGCCAGCAGCCAAGATAGGGTGAACAATGAGCAGTTCTTC. This sequence encodes CASSQDRVNNEQFF.

This clonotype was found many times. DNA of the CDR3: TGTGCCAGCAGCTTAGACGTGGGCGAGTACAATGAGCAGTTCTTC. It codes for CASSLDVGEYNEQFF. The chain recombines TRBV7-6 with TRBJ2-1; D is ambiguous. The CDR3 totals 15 residues. Germline-derived CDR1 and CDR2 are SGHVS and FNYEAQ. Trimming shortened V by 1 base and J by 4 bases, and 11 bases separated the two germline ends.

This clonotype has just a few counts. The chain has TRBV20-1 and TRBJ2-1; TRBD1 is a possible D gene (6 bases). The CDR3 has 17 residues. V was pared by 5 bases and J by 0 bases, with 20 bases between. Germline V lookup: CDR1 DFQATT, CDR2 SNEGSKA (reference sequence). In DNA, the CDR3 is TGCAGTGCTGACCCCCGGGACACCCCGAGCTCCTACAATGAGCAGTTCTTC. Its protein is CSADPRDTPSSYNEQFF.